This TCR beta chain is from a study of T cell responses to AZD1222 COVID-19 vaccine. Study-wide context: Combined were second doses at about 4 or about 12 weeks. Whole-study findings and limits: Per reports, nearly half of all spike-specific TCRs target regions that are unmutated in variants. Regions 160-218 and 743-854 dominated among vaccine-associated CD4 TCRs spanning spike. White British donors predominated, females outnumbered males, and clonal diversity was possibly underestimated.

Sequencing was performed with immunoSEQ multiplex PCR; in TCRdb, only in-frame clones are kept and a portion is missing. There are about 110,000 clones in the sample; about 90% occur only once, and roughly a fifth lies in the top ten. To note about this clone: Its target is unknown.

Germline V gene lookup returns CDR1 ENHRY and CDR2 SYGVKD. The J segment lost 2 bases and the V segment lost 4 bases, leaving 4 bases of the junction unmatched. There are 14 residues in the CDR3. This receptor was identified in an adult in good health. This chain links TRBV10-3 with TRBJ2-5, with 7 bases fitting TRBD1. The sequencing used peripheral blood, collected on day 0 of AZD1222 vaccination. DNA of the CDR3: TGTGCCATCAGTGGGCTGGGACAGCAAGAGACCCAGTACTTC. Encoded protein: CAISGLGQQETQYF.